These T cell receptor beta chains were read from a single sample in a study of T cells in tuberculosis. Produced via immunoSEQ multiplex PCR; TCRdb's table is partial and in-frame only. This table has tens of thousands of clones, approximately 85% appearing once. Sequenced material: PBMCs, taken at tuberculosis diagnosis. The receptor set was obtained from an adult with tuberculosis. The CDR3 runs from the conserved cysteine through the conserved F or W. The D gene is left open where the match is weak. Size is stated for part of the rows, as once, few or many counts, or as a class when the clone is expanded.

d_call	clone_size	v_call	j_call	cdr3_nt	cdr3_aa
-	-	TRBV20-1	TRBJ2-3	TGCAGTGCCCCTCAGGCAGATACGCAGTATTTT	CSAPQADTQYF
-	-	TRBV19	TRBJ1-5	TGTGCCAGTAGTATTCTACAGAACAATCAGCCCCAGCATTTT	CASSILQNNQPQHF
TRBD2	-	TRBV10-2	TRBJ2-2	TGCGCCAGCAGAGGAACCGGGACTAGCGGGAGAGTTAGGGCCGGGGAGCTGTTTTTT	CASRGTGTSGRVRAGELFF
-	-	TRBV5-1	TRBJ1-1	TGCGCCAGCAGCTTGGGGGCAGCGAACACTGAAGCTTTCTTT	CASSLGAANTEAFF
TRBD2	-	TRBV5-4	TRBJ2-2	TGTGCCAGCAGTTCAGAGACTAGCGGCACCGGGGAGCTGTTTTTT	CASSSETSGTGELFF
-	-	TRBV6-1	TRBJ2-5	TGTGCCAGCAGTGAAGTTGTAATACACCAGTACTTC	CASSEVVIHQYF
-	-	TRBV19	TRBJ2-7	TGTGCCAGCCGCACGGAGGTCAGGTCGGCCGAGCAGTACTTC	CASRTEVRSAEQYF
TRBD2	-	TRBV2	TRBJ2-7	TGTGCCAGCAGTGCCAGCGGGGGCACCTACGAGCAGTACTTC	CASSASGGTYEQYF
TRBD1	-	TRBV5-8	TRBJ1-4	TGTGCCAGCAGCTTGAACAGGGGGCGAACTAATGAAAAACTGTTTTTT	CASSLNRGRTNEKLFF
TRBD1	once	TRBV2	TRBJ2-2	TGTGCCAGCAGGGCCGGGACAGTGAACACCGGGGAGCTGTTTTTT	CASRAGTVNTGELFF
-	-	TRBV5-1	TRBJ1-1	TGCGCCAGCAGCCCGGGAGTGAACACTGAAGCTTTCTTT	CASSPGVNTEAFF
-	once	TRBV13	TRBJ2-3	TGTGCCAGCAGCTCGGGGGGCGCGGATACGCAGTATTTT	CASSSGGADTQYF
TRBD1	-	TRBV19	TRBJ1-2	TGTGCCAGTATCCGAATGGTAGGCAGGGGGCATGACTATGGCTACACCTTC	CASIRMVGRGHDYGYTF
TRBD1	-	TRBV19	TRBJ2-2	TGTGCCACTCTACAGGGGGCTGGCACCGGGGAGCTGTTTTTT	CATLQGAGTGELFF
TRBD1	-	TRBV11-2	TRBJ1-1	TGTGCCAGCAGACGACATTACCGGGACAGGGTGTACACTGAAGCTTTCTTT	CASRRHYRDRVYTEAFF